Below are 15 T cell receptor beta chains sequenced from a single sample in a study of beta chain features in type 1 diabetes. cDNA synthesis used the whole RNA isolate, giving expressed TCRB sequences. Only in-frame clones appear in the TCRdb table, and some are missing; sequencing was by immunoSEQ multiplex PCR. The table records around 430,000 clones, approximately 30% of them present only once. Sample: naive CD4+ T cells from blood. The receptors here all came from a man aged 18 to 29 in good health.

This chain connects TRBV11-2 to TRBJ2-7; no definite D call. Germline V gives CDR1 SGHAT, CDR2 FQNNGV. With 5 bases removed from V and 5 bases from J, the gap between germline ends came to 16 bases. CDR3 length: 14 residues. CDR3 sequence (DNA): TGTGCCAGCAGCGCCATAAGGTTGCCACACGAGCAGTACTTC. It translates to CASSAIRLPHEQYF.

The chain links TRBV5-1 to TRBJ1-2; D ambiguous. Germline V gene sequence: CDR1 SGHRS, CDR2 YFSETQ. The CDR3 runs 13 residues. V was clipped by 5 bases and J by 5 bases, with 13 bases between them. The CDR3 DNA sequence: TGCGCCAGCAGTCTAGAGGGTTCGTATGGCTACACCTTC. It is translated as CASSLEGSYGYTF.

This clone was found a few times. The genes are TRBV28 and TRBJ2-7; D gene unclear. The length of the CDR3 is 15 residues. CDR1 MDHEN and CDR2 SYDVKM come from the germline V gene. V was shortened by 6 bases and J by 3 bases, with 18 bases between the two germline ends. The CDR3 spells CASSRVNALIYEQYF. The DNA of the CDR3 is TGTGCCAGCAGCCGGGTAAACGCGCTTATCTACGAGCAGTACTTC.

The chain uses TRBV28 and TRBJ2-2, with no clear D. The CDR3 has 15 amino acids. Between the trimmed V and J ends, which lost 6 bases and 1 base, there was a span of 12 bases. Germline V gives CDR1 MDHEN, CDR2 SYDVKM. CDR3: CASSPPAGNTGELFF. The CDR3 nucleotides are TGTGCCAGCAGCCCCCCCGCAGGGAACACCGGGGAGCTGTTTTTT.

Comments on this clone: The same CDR3 arises from other DNA sequences in this sample as well. The CDR3 DNA reads TGCGCCAGCAGCCTGTACTCTGGGGCCAACGTCCTGACTTTC. Protein sequence: CASSLYSGANVLTF. The chain joins TRBV5-1 to TRBJ2-6; no reliable D call. From germline, CDR1 is SGHRS and CDR2 YFSETQ. Deletions cut 4 bases from V and 0 bases from J, with 5 bases between. This CDR3 spans 14 amino acids.

This clone came up a few times. Here the CDR3 reads CSVDHESTSDEQYF. CDR3 DNA sequence: TGCAGCGTCGACCACGAGTCCACTAGCGACGAGCAGTACTTC. The genes are TRBV29-1 and TRBJ2-7, with TRBD2 identical over 7 bases. With 6 bases clipped from V and 5 bases from J, the junction kept 13 bases outside the gene matches. The CDR3 has 14 amino acids. Germline V CDR1 and CDR2: SQVTM, ANQGSEA.

This clone was found a few times. V and J are TRBV30 and TRBJ2-1; 10 bases map to TRBD2. V was clipped by 2 bases and J by 6 bases; unmatched bases: 7. CDR1 GTSNPN and CDR2 SVGIG come from the germline V gene (reference sequence). The CDR3 consists of 15 residues. CDR3 residues: CAWSKKREGLNEQFF. DNA of the CDR3: TGTGCCTGGAGTAAAAAGCGGGAGGGCCTCAATGAGCAGTTCTTC.

The chain carries TRBV11-1 and TRBJ2-5; TRBD1 matches at 11 bases. Germline V lookup: CDR1 SGHAT, CDR2 FQDESV (reference sequence). After removal of 1 base from V and 3 bases from J, the junction contained 1 base not matched to a gene. The CDR3 spans 15 residues. The CDR3: CASSLEGQGEETQYF. The CDR3 DNA sequence: TGTGCCAGCAGCTTAGAGGGACAGGGGGAAGAGACCCAGTACTTC. The variable domain in full, with the rest retrieved from reference TRBV11-1 and TRBJ2-5, is EAEVAQSPRYKITEKSQAVAFWCDPISGHATLYWYRQILGQGPELLVQFQDESVVDDSQLPKDRFSAERLKGVDSTLKIQPAELGDSAMYLCASSLEGQGEETQYFGPGTRLLVL.

This clone has a single count. V and J are TRBV30 and TRBJ2-3; 10 positions agree with TRBD2. Germline assignment: CDR1 GTSNPN and CDR2 SVGIG (reference sequence). With 2 bases clipped from V and 5 bases from J, the junction kept 4 bases outside the gene matches. CDR3 length equals 14 residues. CDR3 sequence reads: CAWSPGLAQDTQYF. CDR3 nucleotides: TGTGCCTGGAGTCCGGGACTAGCGCAAGATACGCAGTATTTT.

This clone was counted between two and nine times. V is TRBV30 and J is TRBJ2-5, with 8 bases fitting TRBD2. The J segment lost 2 bases and the V segment lost 0 bases, leaving 5 bases of the junction unmatched. This CDR3 is 15 amino acids long. CDR1 GTSNPN and CDR2 SVGIG come from the germline V gene (reference sequence). CDR3 DNA: TGTGCCTGGAGTGTAGTAGCGGGACGGCAAGAGACCCAGTACTTC. Protein: CAWSVVAGRQETQYF.

The gene calls are TRBV2 and TRBJ2-1; D remains ambiguous. The CDR3 length is 11 residues. The ends were cut back, 6 bases at V and 10 bases at J, with 10 bases in the middle. The germline V gene has CDR1 SNHLY and CDR2 FYNNEI. CDR3 bases: TGTGCCAGCAGACGAGCCTCGGAGCAGTTCTTC. Residues: CASRRASEQFF.

The rearrangement uses TRBV5-1 and TRBJ2-6, with D possibly TRBD2 on 6 matching bases. Germline assignment: CDR1 SGHRS and CDR2 YFSETQ. The CDR3 covers 15 residues. V was clipped by 4 bases and J by 2 bases, with 10 bases between them. The CDR3 loop is CASSTAGTGANVLTF. The CDR3, as DNA: TGCGCCAGCAGCACGGCGGGGACTGGGGCCAACGTCCTGACTTTC.

This clone has more than one count but fewer than ten. The chain links TRBV30 to TRBJ2-7; 10 bases are a match to TRBD2. The junction had 2 bases not matched to a gene; V was cut back by 0 bases and J by 12 bases. The CDR3 extends over 11 amino acids. Germline V gene sequence: CDR1 GTSNPN, CDR2 SVGIG (reference sequence). The DNA of the CDR3 is TGTGCCTGGAGTGTAGGACTAGCGGCGTACTTC. This sequence encodes CAWSVGLAAYF.

The chain uses TRBV29-1 and TRBJ2-3; the D is unclear. Germline assignment: CDR1 SQVTM and CDR2 ANQGSEA. The V end was cut by 4 bases, the J end by 1 base, with 12 bases between. The CDR3 extends over 14 amino acids. Here the CDR3 DNA reads TGCAGCGTTGGTAGCCTTGTGGGCACAGATACGCAGTATTTT. Protein product: CSVGSLVGTDTQYF.

The gene calls are TRBV15 and TRBJ2-1, with TRBD2 matching 8 bases. With V trimmed by 0 bases and J by 4 bases, 5 bases remained unmatched. The germline V gene encodes CDR1 LNHNV and CDR2 YYDKDF (reference sequence). The CDR3 sequence is 16 residues long. The CDR3 region has the DNA TGTGCCACCAGCAGAGATGTCCAGCGGGGGTACAATGAGCAGTTCTTC. Amino acids: CATSRDVQRGYNEQFF.